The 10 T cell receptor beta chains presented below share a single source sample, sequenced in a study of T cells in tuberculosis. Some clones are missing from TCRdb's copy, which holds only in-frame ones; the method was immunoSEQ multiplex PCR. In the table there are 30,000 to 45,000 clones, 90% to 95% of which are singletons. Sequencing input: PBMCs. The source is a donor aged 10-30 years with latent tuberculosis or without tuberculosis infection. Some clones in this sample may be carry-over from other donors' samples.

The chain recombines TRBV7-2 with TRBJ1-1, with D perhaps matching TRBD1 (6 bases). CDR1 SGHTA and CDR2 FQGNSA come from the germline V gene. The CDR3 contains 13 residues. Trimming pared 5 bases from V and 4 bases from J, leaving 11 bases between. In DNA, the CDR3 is TGTGCCAGCAGCACACAACAGGGCACTGAAGCTTTCTTT. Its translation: CASSTQQGTEAFF.

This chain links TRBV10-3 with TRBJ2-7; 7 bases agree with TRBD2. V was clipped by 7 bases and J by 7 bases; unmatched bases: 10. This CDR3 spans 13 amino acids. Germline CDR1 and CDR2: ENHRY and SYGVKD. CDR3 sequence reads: CAITAGEGREQYF. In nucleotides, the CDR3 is TGTGCCATCACGGCCGGGGAGGGGAGGGAGCAGTACTTC.

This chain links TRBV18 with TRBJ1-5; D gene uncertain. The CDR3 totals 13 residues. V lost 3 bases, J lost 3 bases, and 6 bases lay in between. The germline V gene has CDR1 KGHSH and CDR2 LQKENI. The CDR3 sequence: CASSPGVNQPQHF. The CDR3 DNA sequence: TGTGCCAGCTCACCGGGAGTCAATCAGCCCCAGCATTTT.

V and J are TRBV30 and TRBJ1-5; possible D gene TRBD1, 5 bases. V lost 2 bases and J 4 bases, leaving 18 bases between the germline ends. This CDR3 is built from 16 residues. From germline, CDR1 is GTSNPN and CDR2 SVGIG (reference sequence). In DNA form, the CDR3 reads TGTGCCTGGAGTTCGGGAGGGACGGGTTTTAATCAGCCCCAGCATTTT. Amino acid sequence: CAWSSGGTGFNQPQHF.

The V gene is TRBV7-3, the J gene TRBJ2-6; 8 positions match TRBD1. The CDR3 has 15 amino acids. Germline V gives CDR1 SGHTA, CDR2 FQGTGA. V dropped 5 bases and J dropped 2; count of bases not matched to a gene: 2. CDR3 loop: CASSPDRAGANVLTF. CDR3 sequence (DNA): TGTGCCAGCAGCCCGGACAGGGCTGGGGCCAACGTCCTGACTTTC.

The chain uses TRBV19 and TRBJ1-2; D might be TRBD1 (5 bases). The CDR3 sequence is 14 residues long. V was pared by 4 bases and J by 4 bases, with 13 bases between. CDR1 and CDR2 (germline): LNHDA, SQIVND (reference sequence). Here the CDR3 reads CASSTNQGSYGYTF. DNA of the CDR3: TGTGCCAGTAGTACGAATCAGGGATCCTATGGCTACACCTTC.

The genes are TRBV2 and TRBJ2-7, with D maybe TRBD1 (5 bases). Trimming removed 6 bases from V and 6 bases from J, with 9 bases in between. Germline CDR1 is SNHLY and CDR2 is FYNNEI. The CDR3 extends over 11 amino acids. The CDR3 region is CASRGLGEQYF. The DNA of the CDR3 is TGTGCCAGCAGGGGGCTTGGCGAGCAGTACTTC.

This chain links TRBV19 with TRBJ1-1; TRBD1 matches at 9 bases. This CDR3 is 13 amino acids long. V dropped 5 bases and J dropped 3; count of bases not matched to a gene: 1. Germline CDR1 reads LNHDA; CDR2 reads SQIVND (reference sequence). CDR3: CASSWTGDTEAFF. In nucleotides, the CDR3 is TGTGCCAGTAGTTGGACAGGGGACACTGAAGCTTTCTTT.

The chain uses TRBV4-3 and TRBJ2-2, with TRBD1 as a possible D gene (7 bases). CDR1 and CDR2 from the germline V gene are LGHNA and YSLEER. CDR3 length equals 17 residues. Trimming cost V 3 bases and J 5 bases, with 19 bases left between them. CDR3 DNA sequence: TGCGCCAGCAGCCAGAAGAACAGGGGCGCGGGGACCGGGGAGCTGTTTTTT. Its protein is CASSQKNRGAGTGELFF.

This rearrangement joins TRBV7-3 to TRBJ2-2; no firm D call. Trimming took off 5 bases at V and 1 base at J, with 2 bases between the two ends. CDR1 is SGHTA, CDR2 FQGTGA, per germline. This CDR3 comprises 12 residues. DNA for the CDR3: TGTGCCAGCAGCCTGAACACCGGGGAGCTGTTTTTT. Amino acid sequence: CASSLNTGELFF.